The rows below give T cell receptor beta chains drawn from one sample of a study of cytomegalovirus exposure and HLA in healthy donors. Generated by immunoSEQ multiplex PCR, the TCRdb table keeps only in-frame clones and is missing some. In the table there are about 130,000 clones, around 82% of which are singletons. Input material: PBMCs. The source is a man aged 25-45 years in good health and CMV-seropositive. Each CDR3 is given with its conserved first and last residue. A D gene is named only where the DNA matches it firmly. Expanded clones get a size class; other rows say once, few or many, or leave the size out.

d_call | clone_size | j_call | v_call | cdr3_nt | cdr3_aa
- | - | TRBJ2-5 | TRBV7-2 | TGTGCCAGCAGCGTGGGGGCCAGGCAAGAGACCCAATACTTC | CASSVGARQETQYF
TRBD2 | - | TRBJ2-5 | TRBV7-2 | TGTGCCAGCAGCTCCCTGGGGGGGGAGACCCAGTACTTC | CASSSLGGETQYF
TRBD2 | - | TRBJ2-7 | TRBV7-2 | TGTGCCAGCAGGGGAGCGGGAGGATCCTACGAGCAGTACTTC | CASRGAGGSYEQYF
- | - | TRBJ2-2 | TRBV7-9 | TGTGCCAGCAGCTTAGAAGTCGGGATTGGGGAGCTGTTTTTT | CASSLEVGIGELFF
TRBD1 | - | TRBJ2-2 | TRBV18 | TGTGCCAGCTCACCGAGACAGGGTACCGGGGAGCTGTTTTTT | CASSPRQGTGELFF
TRBD2 | few | TRBJ2-2 | TRBV9 | TGTGCCAGCAGCGTAGAACTAGCGGGAGACACCGGGGAGCTGTTTTTT | CASSVELAGDTGELFF
TRBD1 | - | TRBJ2-6 | TRBV9 | TGTGCCAGCAGCAGCAGGGGGCGCGGGGCCAACGTCCTGACTTTC | CASSSRGRGANVLTF
TRBD2 | - | TRBJ2-1 | TRBV7-6 | TGTGCCAGCAGCCAAAACCAGCGGGAAATCTACAATGAGCAGTTCTTC | CASSQNQREIYNEQFF
TRBD2 | - | TRBJ2-7 | TRBV5-4 | TGTGCCAGCAGCTACGGACTAGCGGGCGAGCAGTACTTC | CASSYGLAGEQYF
TRBD1 | few | TRBJ1-2 | TRBV7-6 | TGTGCCAGCAGCTTAGAGGGACAGGGGGCGAGGGGCTACACCTTC | CASSLEGQGARGYTF
- | - | TRBJ1-4 | TRBV6-6 | TGTGCCAGCAGCAACAGGGAAGAAAAACTGTTTTTT | CASSNREEKLFF
- | - | TRBJ2-2 | TRBV5-8 | TGTGCCAGCAGCCGAACACGGAACACCGGGGAGCTGTTTTTT | CASSRTRNTGELFF
TRBD1 | once | TRBJ1-2 | TRBV4-3 | TGCGCCAGCAGCCAAGATCGGGGGACAGCATATGGCTACACCTTC | CASSQDRGTAYGYTF
- | - | TRBJ1-5 | TRBV6-1 | TGTGCCAGCAGCAGGGCCTTCAATCAGCCCCAGCATTTT | CASSRAFNQPQHF
TRBD2 | - | TRBJ2-7 | TRBV27 | TGTGCCAGCACAGGGACTAGCGGGAATACCTACGAGCAGTACTTC | CASTGTSGNTYEQYF
TRBD1 | few | TRBJ1-1 | TRBV5-1 | TGCGCCAGCAGCTTCACAGGGGATTACTGGAACACTGAAGCTTTCTTT | CASSFTGDYWNTEAFF
TRBD2 | - | TRBJ2-1 | TRBV9 | TGTGCCAGCAGCGTATTACCCGGGACTAGCGGAGGTGAGCAGTTCTTC | CASSVLPGTSGGEQFF
- | - | TRBJ2-2 | TRBV11-2 | TGTGCCAGCAGCTTCCGGAACACCGGGGAGCTGTTTTTT | CASSFRNTGELFF
- | - | TRBJ1-1 | TRBV5-8 | TGTGCCAGCAGCCAACAGGGATATGAAGCTTTCTTT | CASSQQGYEAFF
- | - | TRBJ2-7 | TRBV28 | TGTGCCAACCTGTTTAGAGTGAGTTACGAGCAGTACTTC | CANLFRVSYEQYF
- | - | TRBJ2-2 | TRBV27 | TGTGCCAGCAGGTTACAGGTTACTGCGGGGGAGCTGTTTTTT | CASRLQVTAGELFF
- | - | TRBJ1-5 | TRBV30 | TGTGCCTGGAGTGATAACCCGAGAAATCAGCCCCAGCATTTT | CAWSDNPRNQPQHF
TRBD2 | - | TRBJ2-7 | TRBV4-3 | TGCGCCAGCTCTATCTTAGCGGGAGAGGGCTACGAGCAGTACTTC | CASSILAGEGYEQYF
- | few | TRBJ2-1 | TRBV19 | TGTGCCAGTAGTATGTGGGCGCCCCACAACAATGAGCAGTTCTTC | CASSMWAPHNNEQFF
TRBD1 | - | TRBJ2-1 | TRBV7-8 | TGTGCCAGCAGCTTAGACCGGACAGGGCGCCCGGGCGCCTCCTACAATGAGCAGTTCTTC | CASSLDRTGRPGASYNEQFF
TRBD1 | - | TRBJ1-3 | TRBV25-1 | TGTGCCAGCACCGAACGGGACAGCTCTGGAAACACCATATATTTT | CASTERDSSGNTIYF
TRBD1 | once | TRBJ2-7 | TRBV6-5 | TGTGCCAGCAGTTACTTTGGGACAGGGTCCTACGAGCAGTACTTC | CASSYFGTGSYEQYF
- | - | TRBJ1-1 | TRBV4-2 | TGTGCCAGCAGCTCCACGTCTCTGAACGGGGACACTGAAGCTTTCTTT | CASSSTSLNGDTEAFF
- | - | TRBJ2-3 | TRBV5-6 | TGTGCCAGCAGCTACGACACAGACCGCACAGATACGCAGTATTTT | CASSYDTDRTDTQYF
TRBD2 | - | TRBJ2-1 | TRBV19 | TGTGCCACCCTAGCGGGAGGTGACAATGAGCAGTTCTTC | CATLAGGDNEQFF
- | - | TRBJ2-3 | TRBV4-2 | TGTGCCAGCAGCCTTAGCGAGAGCACAGATACGCAGTATTTT | CASSLSESTDTQYF
- | - | TRBJ2-6 | TRBV6-5 | TGTGCCAGCAGTTACTCAGAGGGTTCCGGGGCCAACGTCCTGACTTTC | CASSYSEGSGANVLTF
- | once | TRBJ1-2 | TRBV2 | TGTGCCAGCAGTGAAGCGGCAGGTTGGGACTATGGCTACACCTTC | CASSEAAGWDYGYTF
TRBD1 | few | TRBJ1-3 | TRBV13 | TGTGCCAGCAGCCCAGGACAGGGAGTATCTGGAAACACCATATATTTT | CASSPGQGVSGNTIYF
TRBD2 | - | TRBJ2-1 | TRBV27 | TGTGCCAGCAGTCCCGATGATAGCGGGAATGAGCAGTTCTTC | CASSPDDSGNEQFF
- | - | TRBJ2-7 | TRBV19 | TGTGCCAGTAGTATCAGGGACATTCGGGACGAGCAGTACTTC | CASSIRDIRDEQYF
TRBD1 | - | TRBJ2-6 | TRBV27 | TGTGCCAGCAGTTCGTACATAAACAGGGGAAGTTTACTCTCTGGAGCCAACGTCCTGACTTTC | CASSSYINRGSLLSGANVLTF
- | - | TRBJ2-3 | TRBV30 | TGTGCCTGGAGTCAGGACCGGGACTCTTACACAGATACGCAGTATTTT | CAWSQDRDSYTDTQYF
- | - | TRBJ2-7 | TRBV6-6 | TGTGCCAGCAGTTACTCGAGGGAGGCCGAGCAATACTTC | CASSYSREAEQYF
TRBD1 | - | TRBJ2-7 | TRBV27 | TGTGCCAGCACTCCAAGGGGGACAGGGTCCTACGAGCAGTACTTC | CASTPRGTGSYEQYF
- | - | TRBJ2-1 | TRBV11-2 | TGTGCCAGCAGCTCGTACTGGATCGGGGATGAGCAGCTCTTC | CASSSYWIGDEQLF
TRBD2 | - | TRBJ2-7 | TRBV6-6 | TGTGCCAGCAGTTCTACGGGACTAGCGGGAGGGGACGAGCAGTACTTC | CASSSTGLAGGDEQYF
- | - | TRBJ1-4 | TRBV11-2 | TGTGCCAGCAGCCTCAGGAAACACCCAACTAATGAAAAACTGTTTTTT | CASSLRKHPTNEKLFF
TRBD1 | - | TRBJ2-3 | TRBV5-4 | TGTGCCAGCAGCTCCAAAACAGGGGGAGATACGCAGTATTTT | CASSSKTGGDTQYF
TRBD2 | - | TRBJ2-7 | TRBV6-5 | TGTGCCAGCAGTTACTCCCTAGCGGGAGTGTACGAGCAGTACTTC | CASSYSLAGVYEQYF
- | - | TRBJ2-1 | TRBV11-3 | TGTGCCAGCAGCTTAGCGGGAGTTTGGAATGAGCAGTTCTTC | CASSLAGVWNEQFF
TRBD2 | - | TRBJ2-3 | TRBV6-4 | TGTGCCAGCAGTGAACTAGCGGGAGGCAGCACAGATACGCAGTATTTT | CASSELAGGSTDTQYF
- | - | TRBJ2-1 | TRBV6-1 | TGTGCCAGCAGTGAAGCGCTGGGCTACTCCTACAATGAGCAGTTCTTC | CASSEALGYSYNEQFF
- | - | TRBJ2-7 | TRBV6-6 | TGTGCCAGCAGTTACTCAAACCCATCAAACAAGGAGCAGTACTTC | CASSYSNPSNKEQYF
TRBD2 | - | TRBJ2-7 | TRBV28 | TGTGCCAGCAGTCAAAGACTAGCCGAGCAGTACTTC | CASSQRLAEQYF
- | few | TRBJ2-7 | TRBV5-1 | TGCGCCAGCAGCTTTGGCGACGACCTACGAGGGCAGTACTTC | CASSFGDDLRGQYF
- | - | TRBJ2-3 | TRBV5-5 | TGTGCCAGCAGCTTGGAATTGACTACTACAGATACGCAGTATTTT | CASSLELTTTDTQYF
- | - | TRBJ1-1 | TRBV6-5 | TGTGCCAGCAGTTACACAGGCTACCCTGAAGCTTTCTTT | CASSYTGYPEAFF
- | - | TRBJ1-1 | TRBV10-3 | TGTGCCATCAGTGGACAAGGGGAGAACACTGAAGCTTTCTTT | CAISGQGENTEAFF
- | - | TRBJ2-1 | TRBV29-1 | TGCAGCGTTGAAATAGCGAACAATGAGCAGTTCTTC | CSVEIANNEQFF
TRBD1 | few | TRBJ2-7 | TRBV29-1 | TGCAGCGTTCAACTTAAGAGACAGGGGGCAATCTACGAGCAGTACTTC | CSVQLKRQGAIYEQYF
TRBD2 | - | TRBJ2-7 | TRBV7-9 | TGTGCCAGCAGCCGGGAGGGGAGGGCACTCGAGCAGTACTTC | CASSREGRALEQYF
- | - | TRBJ2-3 | TRBV4-3 | TGCGCCAGCAGCCAAGGGTTGTCAGGAGGGAGCACAGATACGCAGTATTTT | CASSQGLSGGSTDTQYF
- | - | TRBJ2-7 | TRBV7-2 | TGTGCCAGCAGCCCGGGAACAGGGTTATACGAGCAGTACTTC | CASSPGTGLYEQYF